Listed below are T cell receptor beta chains from one sample, sequenced in a study of T-cell reconstitution after alpha-beta-depleted transplantation in children. TCRdb called the PCR reads again in MiXCR, with one record for every CDR3 protein. The table has hundreds of thousands of distinct CDR3 sequences, around 12% seen once. Sequencing was performed on PBMCs, taken before TCRalphabeta/CD19-depleted stem cell transplant. Receptors were obtained from a girl aged 2-10 years with congenital amegakaryocytic thrombocytopenia, due to receive a stem cell transplant. CDR3s include the opening cysteine and the closing phenylalanine or tryptophan. A D gene is named only where the DNA matches it firmly. Some rows mark clone size as missing; the rest say once, few, many or name a class of expanded clone.

>TRBV7-2|TRBJ2-7|.|.
CASSSKSSGSYEQYF
TGTGCCAGCAGCTCCAAATCTTCTGGGTCCTACGAGCAGTACTTC
>TRBV20-1|TRBJ2-7|TRBD2|many
CSGASGSYEQYF
TGCAGTGGCGCCAGCGGGAGCTACGAGCAGTACTTC
>TRBV11-2|TRBJ2-2|.|few
CASSLLIGGGELFF
TGTGCCAGCAGCTTACTAATAGGTGGAGGGGAGCTGTTTTTT
>TRBV11-3|TRBJ2-1|TRBD2|many
CASSLASGRVNEQFF
TGTGCCAGCAGCTTAGCTAGCGGGAGAGTCAATGAGCAGTTCTTC
>TRBV29-1|TRBJ2-5|.|many
CSVGVTDRYETQYF
TGCAGCGTTGGGGTAACGGATCGATATGAGACCCAGTACTTC
>TRBV12-3/TRBV12-4|TRBJ2-1|.|.
CASGRRKVWDNEQFF
TGTGCCAGCGGAAGAAGGAAAGTTTGGGACAATGAGCAGTTCTTC
>TRBV10-3|TRBJ2-2|.|many
CAISTQGSPTGELFF
TGTGCCATCAGTACCCAAGGATCCCCCACCGGGGAGCTGTTTTTT
>TRBV6-1|TRBJ2-7|TRBD1|.
CASISGQGYEQYF
TGTGCCAGCATCTCGGGACAGGGTTACGAGCAGTACTTC
>TRBV7-6|TRBJ2-2|.|many
CASSLPPTTGELFF
TGTGCCAGCAGCTTACCACCGACCACCGGGGAGCTGTTTTTT
>TRBV6-1|TRBJ1-3|.|many
CASSEMGFSGNTIYF
TGTGCCAGCAGCGAAATGGGGTTTTCTGGAAACACCATATATTTT
>TRBV7-9|TRBJ2-7|.|.
CASALNTVSSYEQYF
TGTGCCAGCGCCCTCAACACGGTGAGCTCCTACGAGCAGTACTTC
>TRBV2|TRBJ2-6|.|.
CASGYATDSGANVLTF
TGTGCCAGCGGCTACGCGACGGACTCTGGGGCCAACGTCCTGACTTTC
>TRBV2|TRBJ2-3|TRBD2|many
CASSGLAGTDTQYF
TGCGCCAGCAGTGGACTAGCGGGCACAGATACGCAGTATTTT
>TRBV5-1|TRBJ2-7|TRBD2|many
CASRITSGSSFYEQYF
TGCGCCAGCAGGATTACAAGCGGGAGTAGCTTCTACGAGCAGTACTTC
>TRBV25-1|TRBJ2-7|TRBD1|.
CASSERFPGQGRDEQYF
TGTGCCAGCAGTGAGCGGTTTCCGGGACAGGGGAGGGACGAGCAGTACTTC
>TRBV7-2|TRBJ2-1|.|few
CASSFDPDPYNEQFF
TGTGCCAGCAGCTTCGACCCGGACCCCTACAATGAGCAGTTCTTC
>TRBV20-1|TRBJ1-1|TRBD1|few
CSASRGTGATGGRAFF
TGCAGTGCTTCCCGTGGGACAGGGGCCACTGGGGGTCGAGCTTTCTTT
>TRBV20-1|TRBJ2-7|.|.
CSAVWRSKGDSGEQYF
TGCAGTGCTGTTTGGCGATCCAAGGGGGACTCGGGCGAGCAGTACTTC
>TRBV12-3/TRBV12-4|TRBJ2-2|TRBD1|many
CASSPRDRGTTGELFF
TGTGCCAGCAGTCCCCGGGACAGGGGGACCACCGGGGAGCTGTTTTTT
>TRBV3-1|TRBJ2-3|.|.
CASSQDLSDRPWGPGTDTQYF
TGTGCCAGCAGCCAAGATCTTTCGGACAGACCTTGGGGGCCTGGCACAGATACGCAGTATTTT
>TRBV7-2|TRBJ2-7|.|many
CASLPRWESFSYEQYF
TGTGCCAGCCTCCCCAGGTGGGAGAGCTTCTCCTACGAGCAGTACTTC
>TRBV7-9|TRBJ2-2|.|many
CASRDTGELFF
TGTGCCAGCAGAGACACCGGGGAGCTGTTTTTT
>TRBV27|TRBJ2-7|.|.
CASSLIGAKGLSYEQYF
TGTGCCAGCAGTTTAATCGGGGCAAAAGGGTTATCCTACGAGCAGTACTTC
>TRBV5-1|TRBJ1-1|.|.
CASRDNTEAFF
TGCGCCAGCAGGGATAACACTGAAGCTTTCTTT
>TRBV7-2|TRBJ2-5|.|.
CASSIGSQETQYF
TGTGCCAGCAGCATCGGGAGCCAAGAGACCCAGTACTTC
>TRBV29-1|TRBJ1-2|TRBD1|few
CSDLPGQGSANYGYTF
TGCAGCGACTTACCGGGACAGGGGAGTGCTAACTATGGCTACACCTTC
>TRBV5-1|TRBJ2-7|.|.
CASSLGQTPSYEQYF
TGCGCCAGCAGCTTGGGTCAGACCCCCTCCTACGAGCAGTACTTC
>TRBV27|TRBJ1-4|.|.
CASSFRGRTNEKLFF
TGTGCCAGCAGTTTCCGGGGTCGGACTAATGAAAAACTGTTTTTT
>TRBV20-1|TRBJ1-4|.|many
CSASPTNEKLFF
TGCAGTGCTTCACCAACTAATGAAAAACTGTTTTTT
>TRBV15|TRBJ2-5|.|many
CATSRDGKGTQTQYF
TGTGCCACCAGCAGAGATGGAAAGGGGACGCAGACCCAGTACTTC
>TRBV20-1|TRBJ2-1|.|many
CSARKTTGNEQFF
TGCAGTGCTAGGAAGACTACTGGTAATGAGCAGTTCTTC
>TRBV7-9|TRBJ1-4|.|.
CASRDNLGGGNEKLFF
TGTGCCAGCAGAGACAACCTGGGAGGGGGTAATGAAAAACTGTTTTTT
>TRBV19|TRBJ2-1|.|few
CASSPHSKAAEQFF
TGTGCCAGTAGTCCCCATAGTAAAGCCGCTGAGCAGTTCTTC
>TRBV11-2|TRBJ2-3|.|many
CASSAPGTQYF
TGTGCCAGCAGCGCCCCTGGTACGCAGTATTTT
>TRBV10-2|TRBJ2-1|.|few
CASSDVAGLNEQFF
TGCGCCAGCAGTGACGTGGCGGGCCTCAATGAGCAGTTCTTC
>TRBV29-1|TRBJ1-1|TRBD1|many
CSVQRQGRGNTEAFF
TGCAGCGTTCAAAGACAGGGTAGGGGGAACACTGAAGCTTTCTTT
>TRBV5-1|TRBJ2-2|TRBD1|.
CASREGQGAGELFF
TGCGCCAGCAGGGAAGGACAGGGTGCCGGGGAGCTGTTTTTT
>TRBV7-2|TRBJ2-2|TRBD2|.
CASSLAGVAGELFF
TGTGCCAGCAGCTTGGCGGGAGTAGCCGGGGAGCTGTTTTTT
>TRBV28|TRBJ2-7|.|.
CAIRGPPYEQYF
TGTGCCATCAGGGGACCCCCTTACGAGCAGTACTTC
>TRBV28|TRBJ2-3|TRBD2|many
CASRAAGGPATQYF
TGTGCCAGCCGAGCAGCGGGAGGGCCCGCTACGCAGTATTTT
>TRBV7-8|TRBJ2-1|TRBD2|few
CASSLGPSGRSSNEQFF
TGTGCCAGCAGCTTAGGCCCTAGCGGGAGGTCTTCGAATGAGCAGTTCTTC
>TRBV10-3|TRBJ2-3|.|many
CASRAPDTQYF
TGTGCCAGCCGTGCCCCAGATACGCAGTATTTT
>TRBV20-1|TRBJ2-7|TRBD2|many
CSARELAGGNEQYF
TGCAGTGCTAGAGAGCTAGCGGGAGGCAACGAGCAGTACTTC
>TRBV20-1|TRBJ2-7|.|many
CSAENGGEQYF
TGCAGTGCCGAGAACGGGGGCGAGCAGTACTTC
>TRBV28|TRBJ1-2|.|many
CASSLLAESAPLYGYTF
TGTGCCAGCAGTTTATTGGCAGAATCCGCCCCACTCTATGGCTACACCTTC
>TRBV20-1|TRBJ1-5|.|many
CSATTAYSNQPQHF
TGCAGTGCAACGACAGCGTATAGCAATCAGCCCCAGCATTTT
>TRBV6-5|TRBJ2-3|.|.
CASSYGRKDTQYF
TGTGCCAGCAGTTATGGCAGGAAAGATACGCAGTATTTT
>TRBV12-3/TRBV12-4|TRBJ2-7|.|many
CASSIGVYEQYF
TGTGCCAGCAGCATAGGGGTCTACGAGCAGTACTTC
>TRBV25-1|TRBJ2-7|TRBD1|many
CASTRTGSYEQYF
TGTGCCAGCACCCGGACAGGCTCCTACGAGCAGTACTTC
>TRBV20-1|TRBJ1-5|.|.
CSAETGEGNQPQHF
TGCAGTGCCGAGACAGGCGAAGGCAATCAGCCCCAGCATTTT
>TRBV5-1|TRBJ2-2|.|many
CASSLAAYTNTGELFF
TGCGCCAGCAGCTTGGCCGCTTATACGAACACCGGGGAGCTGTTTTTT
>TRBV7-8|TRBJ1-2|.|.
CASSSRGGGGYTF
TGTGCCAGCAGCTCGCGGGGCGGAGGGGGCTACACCTTC